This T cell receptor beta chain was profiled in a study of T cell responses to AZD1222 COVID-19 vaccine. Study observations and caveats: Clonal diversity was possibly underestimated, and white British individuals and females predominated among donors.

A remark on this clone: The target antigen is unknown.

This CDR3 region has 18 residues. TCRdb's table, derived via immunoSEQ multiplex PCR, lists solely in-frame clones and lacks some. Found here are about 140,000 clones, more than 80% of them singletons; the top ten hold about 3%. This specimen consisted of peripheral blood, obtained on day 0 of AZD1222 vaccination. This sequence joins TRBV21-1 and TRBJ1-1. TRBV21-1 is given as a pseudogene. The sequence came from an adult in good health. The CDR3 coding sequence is TGTGCCAGCAGCAAACCGTCCCGGGACTCAACTATGAACACTGAAGCTTTCTTT. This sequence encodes CASSKPSRDSTMNTEAFF.